The sequence of this T cell receptor beta chain was determined in a study of control samples from healthy donors and cancer patients. Assay used: immunoSEQ multiplex PCR; TCRdb lists only in-frame clones, some missing. The table records 100,000 to 150,000 clones, around 87% of them present only once. Per germline, CDR1 SGHVS and CDR2 FQNEAQ. Unmatched junction bases numbered 7, after V lost 5 bases and J lost 6 bases. This CDR3 spans 16 amino acids. V usage is TRBV7-8 and J usage is TRBJ1-6; 10 nucleotides line up with TRBD1. Sequences were obtained from blood. The clonotype was recovered from a man in his forties in good health. CDR3 protein: CASSARQGAFNSPLHF. In nucleotides, the CDR3 is TGTGCCAGCAGCGCACGACAGGGGGCTTTTAATTCACCCCTCCACTTT.